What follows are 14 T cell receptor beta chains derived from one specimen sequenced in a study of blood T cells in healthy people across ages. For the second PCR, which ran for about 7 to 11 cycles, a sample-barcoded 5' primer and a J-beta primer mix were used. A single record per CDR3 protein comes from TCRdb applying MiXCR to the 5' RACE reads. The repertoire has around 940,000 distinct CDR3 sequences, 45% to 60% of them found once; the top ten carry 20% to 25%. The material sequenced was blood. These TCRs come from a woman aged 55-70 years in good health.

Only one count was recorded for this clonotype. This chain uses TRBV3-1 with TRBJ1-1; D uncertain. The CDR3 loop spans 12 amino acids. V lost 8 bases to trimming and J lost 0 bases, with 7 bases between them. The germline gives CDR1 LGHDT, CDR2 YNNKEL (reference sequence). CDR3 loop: CASGDMNTEAFF. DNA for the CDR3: TGTGCCAGCGGGGATATGAACACTGAAGCTTTCTTT.

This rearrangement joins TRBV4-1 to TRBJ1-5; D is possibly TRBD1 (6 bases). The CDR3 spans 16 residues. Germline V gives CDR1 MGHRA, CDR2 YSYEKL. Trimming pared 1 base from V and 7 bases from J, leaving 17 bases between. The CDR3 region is CASSQGRKRRGQPQHF. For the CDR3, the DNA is TGCGCCAGCAGCCAAGGCCGAAAAAGGAGGGGGCAGCCCCAGCATTTT.

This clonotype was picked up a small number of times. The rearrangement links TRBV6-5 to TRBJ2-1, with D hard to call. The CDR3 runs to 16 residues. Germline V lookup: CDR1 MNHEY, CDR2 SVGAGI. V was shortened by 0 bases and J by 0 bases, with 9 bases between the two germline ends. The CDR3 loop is CASSYSPRLSYNEQFF. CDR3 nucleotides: TGTGCCAGCAGTTACTCGCCCAGGCTCTCCTACAATGAGCAGTTCTTC.

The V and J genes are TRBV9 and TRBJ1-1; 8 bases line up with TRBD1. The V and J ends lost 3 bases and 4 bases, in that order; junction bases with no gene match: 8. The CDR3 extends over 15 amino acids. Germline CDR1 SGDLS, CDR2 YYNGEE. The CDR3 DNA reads TGTGCCAGCAGCGCTCAACAGGGGGTGGGCACTGAAGCTTTCTTT. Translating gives CASSAQQGVGTEAFF. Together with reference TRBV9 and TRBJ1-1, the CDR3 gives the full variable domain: DSGVTQTPKHLITATGQRVTLRCSPRSGDLSVYWYQQSLDQGLQFLIQYYNGEERAKGNILERFSAQQFPDLHSELNLSSLELGDSALYFCASSAQQGVGTEAFFGQGTRLTVV.

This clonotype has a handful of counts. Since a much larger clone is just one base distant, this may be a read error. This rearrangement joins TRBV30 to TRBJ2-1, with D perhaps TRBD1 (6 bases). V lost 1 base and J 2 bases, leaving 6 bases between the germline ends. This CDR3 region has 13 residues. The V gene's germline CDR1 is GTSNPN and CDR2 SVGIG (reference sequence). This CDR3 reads CAWSGDTYNEQFF. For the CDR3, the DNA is TGTGCCTGGAGTGGGGACACCTACAATGAGCAGTTCTTC.

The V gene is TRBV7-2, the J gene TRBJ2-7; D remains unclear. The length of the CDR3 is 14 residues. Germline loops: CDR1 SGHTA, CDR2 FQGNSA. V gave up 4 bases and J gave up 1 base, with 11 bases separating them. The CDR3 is CASSSRPLSYEQYF. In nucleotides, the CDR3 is TGTGCCAGCAGCTCGCGCCCACTTTCCTACGAGCAGTACTTC.

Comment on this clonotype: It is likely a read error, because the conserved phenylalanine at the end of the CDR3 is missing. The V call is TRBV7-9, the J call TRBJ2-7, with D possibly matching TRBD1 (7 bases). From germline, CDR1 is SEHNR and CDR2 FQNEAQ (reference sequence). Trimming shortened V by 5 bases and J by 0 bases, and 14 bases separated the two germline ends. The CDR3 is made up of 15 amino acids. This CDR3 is CASSPGGRYSYEQYL. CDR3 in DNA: TGTGCCAGCAGCCCAGGGGGGCGGTACTCCTACGAGCAGTACTTA.

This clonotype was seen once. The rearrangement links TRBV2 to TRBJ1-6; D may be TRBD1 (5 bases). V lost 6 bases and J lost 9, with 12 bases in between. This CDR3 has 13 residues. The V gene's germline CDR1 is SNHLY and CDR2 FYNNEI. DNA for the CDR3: TGTGCCAGCAGGCAGGGTGGGGGTTCACCCCTCCACTTT. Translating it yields CASRQGGGSPLHF.

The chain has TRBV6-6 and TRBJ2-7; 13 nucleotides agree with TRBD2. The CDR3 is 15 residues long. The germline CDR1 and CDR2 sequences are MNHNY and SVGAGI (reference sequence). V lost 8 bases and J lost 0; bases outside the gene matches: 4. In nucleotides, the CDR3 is TGTGCCAGCCTTGGACTAGCGGGAGCCTCCTACGAGCAGTACTTC. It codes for CASLGLAGASYEQYF.

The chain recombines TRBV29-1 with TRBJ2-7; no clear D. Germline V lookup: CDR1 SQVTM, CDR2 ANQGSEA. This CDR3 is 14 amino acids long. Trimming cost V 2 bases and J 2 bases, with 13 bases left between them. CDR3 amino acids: CSVESGTRPYEQYF. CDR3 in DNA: TGCAGCGTTGAATCCGGAACTCGTCCCTACGAGCAGTACTTC.

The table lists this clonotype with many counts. CDR3 nucleotides: TGCAGTGGGGAGGGGTGGCAATACAATGAGCAGTTCTTC. Translation: CSGEGWQYNEQFF. This chain joins TRBV20-1 and TRBJ2-1; 7 bases agree with TRBD2. In germline, CDR1 is DFQATT, CDR2 SNEGSKA (reference sequence). The CDR3 consists of 13 residues. V was pared by 7 bases and J by 4 bases, with 7 bases of the junction left unmatched.

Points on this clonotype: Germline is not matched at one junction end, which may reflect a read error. The CDR3 spells CGAEATGALTYEQYF. The CDR3 DNA sequence: TGCGGTGCGGAGGCTACAGGGGCTCTCACCTACGAGCAGTACTTC. The rearrangement links TRBV20-1 to TRBJ2-7, with TRBD1 matching 7 bases. The CDR3 contains 15 residues. Germline V lookup: CDR1 DFQATT, CDR2 SNEGSKA (reference sequence).

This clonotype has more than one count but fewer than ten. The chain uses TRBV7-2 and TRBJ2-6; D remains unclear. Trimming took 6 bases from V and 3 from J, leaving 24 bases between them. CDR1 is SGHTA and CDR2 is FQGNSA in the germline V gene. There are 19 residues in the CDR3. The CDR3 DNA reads TGTGCCAGCAGGACCGATGGGCCATTCCCACGAAGTGGGGCCAACGTCCTGACTTTC. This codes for CASRTDGPFPRSGANVLTF.

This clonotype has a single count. The CDR3: CASSPRREPPQGYTF. In nucleotides, the CDR3 is TGTGCCAGCAGTCCTCGACGGGAGCCCCCCCAGGGCTACACCTTC. The chain carries TRBV28 and TRBJ1-2; the D is unclear. The CDR3 sequence is 15 residues long. V was trimmed by 5 bases and J by 8 bases, leaving 21 bases between them. Germline V CDR1 and CDR2: MDHEN, SYDVKM.